Included here is one T cell receptor beta chain sequence, with context. Sequencing was performed with immunoSEQ multiplex PCR; in TCRdb, only in-frame clones are kept and a portion is missing. The table has 250,000 to 350,000 clones, 70% to 90% seen once. The sample is drawn from a study of blood T cell repertoires in COVID-19. Study details: COVID-19 samples, acute and convalescent, were from the United States, Italy and Spain. T cells, B-cell-depleted T cells, or PBMCs supplied cDNA or gDNA.

The V end lost 0 bases, the J end lost 8 bases, and 11 bases lay between the germline ends. Germline lookup yields CDR1 SGDLS and CDR2 YYNGEE. The CDR3 runs 13 residues. V usage is TRBV9 and J usage is TRBJ1-2, with D maybe TRBD1 (5 bases). The sequencing sample was made of peripheral blood. This clonotype was sampled from a woman aged 50 to 65 with active or convalescent COVID-19. The CDR3 loop reads CASSVEGIGGYTF. CDR3 in DNA: TGTGCCAGCAGCGTAGAGGGGATTGGCGGCTACACCTTC.